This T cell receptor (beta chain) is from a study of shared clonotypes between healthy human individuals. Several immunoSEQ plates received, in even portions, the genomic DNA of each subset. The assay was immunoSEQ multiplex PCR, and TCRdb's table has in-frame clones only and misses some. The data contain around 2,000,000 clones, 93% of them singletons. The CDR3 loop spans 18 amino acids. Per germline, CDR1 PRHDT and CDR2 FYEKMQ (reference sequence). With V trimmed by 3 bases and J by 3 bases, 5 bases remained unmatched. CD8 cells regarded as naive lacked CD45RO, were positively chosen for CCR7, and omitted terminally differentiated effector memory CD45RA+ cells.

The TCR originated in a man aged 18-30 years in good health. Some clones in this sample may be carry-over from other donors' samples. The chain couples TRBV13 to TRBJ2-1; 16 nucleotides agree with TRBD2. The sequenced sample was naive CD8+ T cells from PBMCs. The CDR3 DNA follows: TGTGCCAGCAGCTTTCCGGGACTAGCGGGAGGGTTCTACAATGAGCAGTTCTTC. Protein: CASSFPGLAGGFYNEQFF.